The 23 T cell receptor beta chains given below trace back to one sample, sequenced in a study of beta chain features in type 1 diabetes (dated by TCRdb to the late 2010s). Libraries came from the immunoSEQ multiplex PCR assay. All of the isolated RNA was reverse transcribed with the High Capacity cDNA Reverse Transcription Kit, so expressed TCRB transcripts were sequenced. TCRdb holds this immuneACCESS table with in-frame rearrangements only. Some clones are missing; in checked studies, unresolved V genes explain under half, and the rest has no known cause. The sample includes 110,000 to 150,000 clones, with around a tenth observed a single time. 0.6% to 0.85% of the sample comes from the top ten. The sequencing input was central memory CD4+ T cells from blood. The receptors stem from a man aged 18 to 29 in good health.

This sequence joins TRBV9 and TRBJ1-6; TRBD1 might be the D (6 bases). In germline, CDR1 is SGDLS, CDR2 YYNGEE. The V gene lost 0 bases and the J gene lost 5 bases, with 9 bases spanning the gap. The CDR3 loop spans 15 amino acids. The CDR3 DNA follows: TGTGCCAGCAGCGTAGGGGACACTAATAATTCACCCCTCCACTTT. The encoded protein is CASSVGDTNNSPLHF.

The genes are TRBV18 and TRBJ2-2, with a weak D call TRBD2 (5 bases). V was clipped by 5 bases and J by 5 bases, with 15 bases between them. CDR1 is KGHSH, CDR2 LQKENI, per germline. The CDR3 consists of 15 residues. The CDR3 protein is CASSTPGTSTGELFF. The CDR3 DNA reads as TGTGCCAGCTCAACTCCGGGAACCTCTACCGGGGAGCTGTTTTTT. The whole variable domain, filled in from reference TRBV18 and TRBJ2-2, reads NAGVMQNPRHLVRRRGQEARLRCSPMKGHSHVYWYRQLPEEGLKFMVYLQKENIIDESGMPKERFSAEFPKEGPSILRIQQVVRGDSAAYFCASSTPGTSTGELFFGEGSRLTVL.

The rearrangement uses TRBV11-2 and TRBJ2-1; 13 positions agree with TRBD2. V shed 0 bases, J shed 4 bases, and the junction held 9 bases outside the gene matches. CDR1 is SGHAT, CDR2 FQNNGV, per germline. This CDR3 is 19 amino acids long. The CDR3 region is CASSLDQLAGGPIYNEQFF. The DNA of the CDR3 is TGTGCCAGCAGCTTAGACCAACTAGCGGGGGGGCCCATTTACAATGAGCAGTTCTTC.

This clone was seen more than once but under ten times. The rearrangement joins TRBV7-2 to TRBJ2-7; maybe TRBD1 (5 bases). Trimming took off 5 bases at V and 1 base at J, with 15 bases between the two ends. The CDR3 runs to 15 residues. In germline, CDR1 is SGHTA, CDR2 FQGNSA. In DNA, the CDR3 is TGTGCCAGCAGCGAGAACAGGTTTTTATCCTACGAGCAGTACTTC. It specifies CASSENRFLSYEQYF.

A few counts support this clone. The chain is built from TRBV27 and TRBJ1-2, with TRBD1 matching 7 bases. CDR1 and CDR2 from the germline V gene are MNHEY and SMNVEV (reference sequence). The CDR3 is made up of 14 amino acids. Germline trimming cut 6 bases from V and 4 bases from J; bases unmatched to any gene: 8. Here the CDR3 reads CASRSGTEFYGYTF. Written as DNA, the CDR3 is TGTGCCAGCAGATCCGGGACAGAGTTCTATGGCTACACCTTC.

A few counts support this clone. This chain links TRBV6-1 with TRBJ2-7, with 11 bases matching TRBD1. Trimming at V came to 3 bases and at J to 4 bases, leaving 5 bases not matched to a gene. Germline loops: CDR1 MNHNS, CDR2 SASEGT. The CDR3 is 15 amino acids. The CDR3 region is CASSEGTGGSYEQYF. CDR3 DNA sequence: TGTGCCAGCAGTGAGGGGACAGGGGGGTCATACGAGCAGTACTTC.

This clone was recorded a few times. The chain is built from TRBV30 and TRBJ2-6; 7 nucleotides align to TRBD1. Germline lookup yields CDR1 GTSNPN and CDR2 SVGIG (reference sequence). V shed 3 bases and J 3 bases; nucleotides not matched to a gene: 11. The CDR3 loop spans 17 amino acids. In nucleotides, the CDR3 is TGTGCCTGGAGGGGGGACAGTTGGTCTGATGGGGCCAACGTCCTGACTTTC. This sequence encodes CAWRGDSWSDGANVLTF.

This clone came up a few times. In the same sample, other DNA sequences code for this CDR3. The rearrangement uses TRBV30 and TRBJ2-5; tentatively, D is TRBD2 (6 bases). Germline values: CDR1 GTSNPN, CDR2 SVGIG (reference sequence). V shed 5 bases and J shed 2 bases, with 9 bases lying between them. The CDR3 runs to 12 residues. The CDR3 nucleotides read TGTGCCTGGTCCCGGGGGCAAGAGACCCAGTACTTC. It codes for CAWSRGQETQYF.

This clone was counted only a few times. This chain links TRBV7-3 with TRBJ2-1; TRBD1 matches 9 bases. This CDR3 has 16 residues. Germline lookup yields CDR1 SGHTA and CDR2 FQGTGA. After removal of 6 bases from V and 6 bases from J, the junction contained 12 bases not matched to a gene. CDR3 bases: TGTGCCAGCAGTCTTCGGATAGACAGGGGGGTCAATGAGCAGTTCTTC. This encodes CASSLRIDRGVNEQFF.

V gene TRBV14 combines with J gene TRBJ1-5; D is uncertain. This CDR3 has 18 residues. V was pared by 4 bases and J by 3 bases, with 22 bases between. The germline V gene has CDR1 SGHDN and CDR2 FVKESK. The CDR3 sequence: CASSPVKPATWPNQPQHF. The CDR3 bases are TGTGCCAGCAGCCCCGTGAAGCCGGCGACTTGGCCCAATCAGCCCCAGCATTTT. The entire variable domain, with the rest obtained from reference TRBV14 and TRBJ1-5, is as follows: EAGVTQFPSHSVIEKGQTVTLRCDPISGHDNLYWYRRVMGKEIKFLLHFVKESKQDESGMPNNRFLAERTGGTYSTLKVQPAELEDSGVYFCASSPVKPATWPNQPQHFGDGTRLSIL.

The V gene is TRBV19, the J gene TRBJ2-5, with D possibly matching TRBD1 (6 bases). The tail of the sequence fits TRBJ2-7 better, so the J call may be wrong. CDR3 length: 14 amino acids. Per the germline V gene, CDR1 is LNHDA and CDR2 is SQIVND (reference sequence). The CDR3 loop reads CASSVRDKDIEQYF. CDR3 sequence (DNA): TGTGCCAGTAGTGTCCGGGACAAGGACATCGAGCAGTACTTC.

This rearrangement joins TRBV6-5 to TRBJ2-5, with 10 positions matching TRBD2. The CDR3 has 13 amino acids. Germline-derived CDR1 and CDR2 are MNHEY and SVGAGI. V lost 6 bases and J lost 3; bases outside the gene matches: 1. The CDR3: CASRAGGKETQYF. Here the CDR3 DNA reads TGTGCCAGCAGAGCGGGGGGGAAAGAGACCCAGTACTTC.

This clone was picked up a small number of times. The V and J genes are TRBV7-8 and TRBJ2-2; maybe TRBD1 (5 bases). The CDR3 extends over 15 amino acids. With 3 bases removed from V and 4 bases from J, the gap between germline ends came to 12 bases. CDR1 and CDR2 (germline): SGHVS, FQNEAQ. DNA for the CDR3: TGTGCCAGCAGCTTCACAGGACAAAGCACCGGGGAGCTGTTTTTT. Amino acids: CASSFTGQSTGELFF.

The chain has TRBV2 and TRBJ2-3; 8 nucleotides match TRBD2. There are 14 residues in the CDR3. V gave up 6 bases and J gave up 1 base; unmatched junction bases: 3. CDR1 is SNHLY and CDR2 is FYNNEI in the germline V gene. The CDR3 DNA is TGTGCCAGCAGGATAGCGGGGCGCACAGATACGCAGTATTTT. Its protein is CASRIAGRTDTQYF.

The J gene is TRBJ2-2, the V gene TRBV2; D is unresolved. The CDR3 is 14 amino acids. From germline, CDR1 is SNHLY and CDR2 FYNNEI. The V end lost 3 bases, the J end lost 0 bases, and 5 bases lay between the germline ends. The CDR3 coding sequence is TGTGCCAGCAGTGAGTTATCGAACACCGGGGAGCTGTTTTTT. It yields the protein CASSELSNTGELFF.

The J gene is TRBJ1-5, the V gene TRBV5-6; D unclear. Germline lookup yields CDR1 SGHDT and CDR2 YYEEEE. Trimming cost V 2 bases and J 1 base, with 13 bases left between them. This CDR3 has 16 amino acids. The CDR3 loop is CASSLKYGESNQPQHF. CDR3 coding DNA: TGTGCCAGCAGCTTAAAGTACGGGGAGAGCAATCAGCCCCAGCATTTT.

This clone occurred a few times. The chain is built from TRBV25-1 and TRBJ2-7, with 8 bases aligning to TRBD1. Germline trimming cut 5 bases from V and 8 bases from J; bases unmatched to any gene: 8. Per the germline V gene, CDR1 is MGHDK and CDR2 is SYGVNS. The CDR3 covers 13 residues. The CDR3 region has the DNA TGTGCCAGCAGTAACCCGGGACAGGATAAGCAGTACTTC. Translation: CASSNPGQDKQYF.

This clone came up a few times. The rearrangement joins TRBV4-3 to TRBJ2-5; 9 bases map to TRBD2. Looked up from germline, CDR1 is LGHNA and CDR2 is YSLEER. The CDR3 extends over 16 amino acids. Losses at the gene ends were 4 bases for V and 5 bases for J; bases not matched to a gene: 11. In nucleotides, the CDR3 is TGCGCCAGCAGCCGGGAGAGGGCGGGGGGGCCGGAGACCCAGTACTTC. This sequence encodes CASSRERAGGPETQYF.

This clone has just a few counts. V gene TRBV7-2 combines with J gene TRBJ2-1, with 10 bases fitting TRBD2. This CDR3 has 19 amino acids. CDR1 SGHTA and CDR2 FQGNSA come from the germline V gene. The trim removed 1 base at V and 4 bases at J, leaving 13 bases unmatched. CDR3 coding DNA: TGTGCCAGCAGCTTAGGCCAAGCGGGAGGGGCCTTTCCTTACAATGAGCAGTTCTTC. Translation: CASSLGQAGGAFPYNEQFF. Full variable domain (outside the CDR3, taken from reference TRBV7-2 and TRBJ2-1): GAGVSQSPSNKVTEKGKDVELRCDPISGHTALYWYRQSLGQGLEFLIYFQGNSAPDKSGLPSDRFSAERTGGSVSTLTIQRTQQEDSAVYLCASSLGQAGGAFPYNEQFFGPGTRLTVL.

The chain has TRBV2 and TRBJ2-2, with a tentative D call TRBD2 (7 bases). The CDR3 length is 14 residues. From germline, CDR1 is SNHLY and CDR2 FYNNEI. The ends were cut back, 4 bases at V and 4 bases at J, with 10 bases in the middle. CDR3 residues: CASSVGGVTGELFF. CDR3 DNA sequence: TGTGCCAGCAGTGTAGGGGGGGTCACCGGGGAGCTGTTTTTT. The full variable domain, completed using reference TRBV2 and TRBJ2-2, is EPEVTQTPSHQVTQMGQEVILRCVPISNHLYFYWYRQILGQKVEFLVSFYNNEISEKSEIFDDQFSVERPDGSNFTLKIRSTKLEDSAMYFCASSVGGVTGELFFGEGSRLTVL.

In DNA form, the CDR3 reads TGTGCCAGCAGCGGGACTAGCGGATACGAGCAGTACTTC. Protein product: CASSGTSGYEQYF. The rearrangement joins TRBV7-2 to TRBJ2-7; 11 bases map to TRBD2. The CDR3 sequence is 13 residues long. Unmatched junction bases numbered 1, after V lost 5 bases and J lost 4 bases. Germline lookup yields CDR1 SGHTA and CDR2 FQGNSA.

This clone turned up a few times. This sequence joins TRBV5-1 and TRBJ2-2; weak D call: TRBD2 (5 bases). Germline V lookup: CDR1 SGHRS, CDR2 YFSETQ. CDR3 size: 15 residues. V was shortened by 2 bases and J by 0 bases, with 8 bases between the two germline ends. DNA of the CDR3: TGCGCCAGCAGCTTCGGGAATTCGAACACCGGGGAGCTGTTTTTT. It specifies CASSFGNSNTGELFF.

This rearrangement joins TRBV5-1 to TRBJ2-6; D is perhaps TRBD1 (5 bases). Germline lookup yields CDR1 SGHRS and CDR2 YFSETQ. V gave up 4 bases and J gave up 0 bases, with 8 bases separating them. This CDR3 region has 15 residues. CDR3 sequence reads: CASSQGTSGANVLTF. CDR3 bases: TGCGCCAGCAGCCAGGGCACCTCTGGGGCCAACGTCCTGACTTTC. Complete variable domain (other parts from reference TRBV5-1 and TRBJ2-6): KAGVTQTPRYLIKTRGQQVTLSCSPISGHRSVSWYQQTPGQGLQFLFEYFSETQRNKGNFPGRFSGRQFSNSRSEMNVSTLELGDSALYLCASSQGTSGANVLTFGAGSRLTVL.